This T cell receptor (beta chain) appears in the sequencing data of a study of blood T cell repertoires in COVID-19. From germline, CDR1 is KGHSH and CDR2 LQKENI. Unmatched junction bases numbered 2, after V lost 1 base and J lost 5 bases. The CDR3 sequence is 14 residues long. Data came from immunoSEQ multiplex PCR; TCRdb stores just in-frame clones and leaves some out. The sample shows roughly 160,000 clones, roughly 84% of them seen only once. This TCR was recovered from a woman aged 60-70 years who had recovered from COVID-19. V and J are TRBV18 and TRBJ2-4, with 7 bases fitting TRBD1. Sequenced sample: PBMCs or T cells enriched from blood (not recorded which). As DNA, the CDR3 is TGTGCCAGCTCACCACGCACAGGGGAAAACATTCAGTACTTC. Amino acids: CASSPRTGENIQYF. The full variable domain, rest sourced from reference TRBV18 and TRBJ2-4, is NAGVMQNPRHLVRRRGQEARLRCSPMKGHSHVYWYRQLPEEGLKFMVYLQKENIIDESGMPKERFSAEFPKEGPSILRIQQVVRGDSAAYFCASSPRTGENIQYFGAGTRLSVL.